The entry that follows covers one TCR beta chain sequence. Its cognate antigen is unknown. Looked up from germline, CDR1 is SGHTA and CDR2 is FQGNSA. The CDR3 has 14 residues. The trim removed 3 bases at V and 0 bases at J, leaving 2 bases unmatched. Nominally healthy donors provided the samples, though records likely missed some immune exposures. Both 60 Vbeta primers and 13 Jbeta primers went into the PCR. Sequencing used immunoSEQ multiplex PCR; TCRdb keeps in-frame clones, though not all of them. Of approximately 120,000 clones listed, roughly four fifths were seen once; the top ten hold 3.5% to 5%. These data originate in a study of cytomegalovirus exposure and HLA in healthy donors. Overall study results and limits: As a later analysis revealed, the rate of TCR association differed by HLA locus, with DRB1 most and HLA-C fewest.

The V and J genes are TRBV7-2 and TRBJ2-7; TRBD2 matches at 7 bases. Sequencing was done on a sample of PBMCs. The origin of this receptor is a woman in her fifties or sixties in good health and CMV-seropositive. The CDR3 nucleotides read TGTGCCAGCAGCTTTGGGGGGGGCTCCTACGAGCAGTACTTC. This sequence encodes CASSFGGGSYEQYF.